This TCR beta chain was sequenced for a study of blood T cells in healthy people across ages. V lost 0 bases, J lost 5 bases, and 16 bases lay in between. Germline CDR1 is LGHNA and CDR2 is YSLEER. There are 16 residues in the CDR3. For the second PCR, which ran for about 6 to 11 cycles, a sample-barcoded 5' primer and a J-beta primer mix were used. A tag from a template-switch adaptor with 12 random nucleotides marked each cDNA molecule. TCRdb passed the 5' RACE reads through MiXCR, listing each CDR3 protein once. Counted here are fewer than 2 million distinct CDR3 sequences, roughly two fifths occurring once; the ten biggest clones make up under 30%. This clonotype was detected a few times. Its antigen is unidentified. Notes on the study in general: CMV infection status of these donors was not known. Conclusively comparing naive with antigen-experienced cells was impossible with unsorted PBMCs.

The clonotype originates from a human donor in good health. This rearrangement joins TRBV4-3 to TRBJ1-2; D perhaps matches TRBD1 (6 bases). The material sequenced was blood. The CDR3 DNA reads as TGCGCCAGCAGCCAAGATACCCTGGACAGAATATATGGCTACACCTTC. It encodes CASSQDTLDRIYGYTF.